This is a list of T cell receptor beta chains from one sample in a study of blood T cell repertoires in COVID-19. The data were produced by immunoSEQ multiplex PCR, yet TCRdb's version contains in-frame clones alone and is incomplete. The sample has about 230,000 clones; under 90% are singletons. The sequenced sample was peripheral blood. The receptors were gathered from a man aged 50 or older with COVID-19, enrolled during active disease. Each CDR3 is given with its conserved first and last residue. A D gene is named only where the DNA matches it firmly. For some rows the clone size is stated as once, few or many, or as a class when expanded; others skip it.

J gene | V gene | D gene | clone size | CDR3 DNA | CDR3 protein
TRBJ2-3 | TRBV5-6 | . | . | TGTGCCAGCAGCTTTGGTAGAAAACAGGGCACAGATACGCAGTATTTT | CASSFGRKQGTDTQYF
TRBJ2-7 | TRBV27 | . | few | TGTGCCAGCAGTTTTGAACAGGGCTACGAGCAGTACTTC | CASSFEQGYEQYF
TRBJ1-1 | TRBV18 | TRBD1 | . | TGTGCCAGCTCACCACTACAGGGGATAATGGAGAACACTGAAGCTTTCTTT | CASSPLQGIMENTEAFF
TRBJ2-3 | TRBV16 | . | few | TGTGCCAGCAGCCCACCCCGAGGTACGCAGTATTTT | CASSPPRGTQYF
TRBJ1-2 | TRBV3-1/TRBV3-2 | . | . | TGTGCCAGCAGAGGGGGTAACTATGGCTACACCTTC | CASRGGNYGYTF
TRBJ2-2 | TRBV19 | . | . | TGTGCCAGTAGTATTCGACAGGTCAACACCGGGGAGCTGTTTTTT | CASSIRQVNTGELFF
TRBJ1-2 | TRBV5-4 | TRBD1 | . | TGTGCCAGCAGATCCGGGACAGGGTGGGGGACTGGCTACACCTTC | CASRSGTGWGTGYTF
TRBJ1-4 | TRBV7-2 | TRBD1 | . | TGTGCCAGCAGCTTTTCGAGACAGGGAACAACTAATGAAAAACTGTTTTTT | CASSFSRQGTTNEKLFF
TRBJ2-7 | TRBV19 | TRBD1 | . | TGTGCCAGTAGTGCTGCCCAACTACAGGGGGGCGCCTACGAGCAGTACTTC | CASSAAQLQGGAYEQYF
TRBJ2-5 | TRBV10-1 | TRBD2 | . | TGCGCCAGCAGTGAAGGAGTAGCGGGAGCGGGGGAGACCCAGTACTTC | CASSEGVAGAGETQYF
TRBJ1-1 | TRBV28 | . | . | TGTGCCAGCAGTCCCCAGGGTCCGGGGAACACTGAAGCTTTCTTT | CASSPQGPGNTEAFF
TRBJ2-1 | TRBV6-5 | TRBD1 | . | TGTGCCAGCAGTTACGATGCAGGACAGGGGGCGGTTGAGCAGTTCTTC | CASSYDAGQGAVEQFF
TRBJ1-1 | TRBV9 | . | many | TGTGCCAGCAGCGTAGATGGGGGCGCGTCGTTTGGGAATGAAGCTTTCTTT | CASSVDGGASFGNEAFF
TRBJ2-7 | TRBV30 | . | once | TGTGCCTGGAACAATCACCCGGCGGACTACGAGCAGTACTTC | CAWNNHPADYEQYF
TRBJ1-5 | TRBV9 | TRBD1 | . | TGTGCCAGCAGCGTGGGGACAGGGGACAGTCAGCCCCAGCATTTT | CASSVGTGDSQPQHF
TRBJ1-2 | TRBV28 | TRBD1 | . | TGTGCCAGCAGTTTTAGCCCCGGACAGGGGGCCTATGGCTACACCTTC | CASSFSPGQGAYGYTF
TRBJ2-5 | TRBV7-8 | TRBD2 | once | TGTGCCAGCAGCTCCCAGACTAGCGGGGGCCAAGAGACCCAGTACTTC | CASSSQTSGGQETQYF
TRBJ1-1 | TRBV18 | TRBD1 | once | TGTGCCAGCTCACCCGGGACAGACACTGAAGCTTTCTTT | CASSPGTDTEAFF
TRBJ2-2 | TRBV7-9 | TRBD2 | . | TGTGCCAGCAGCTCTGGCGGGGGAACCGGGGAGCTGTTTTTT | CASSSGGGTGELFF
TRBJ2-1 | TRBV7-9 | TRBD2 | once | TGTGCCAGCAGCCTGAGACTAGCATATGAGCAGTTCTTC | CASSLRLAYEQFF
TRBJ1-6 | TRBV20-1 | . | . | TGCAGTGCTAGTGCCGGTTCTAACCGCGGATCACCCCTCCACTTT | CSASAGSNRGSPLHF
TRBJ1-6 | TRBV9 | . | . | TGTGCCAGCAGCGTAAAGGGGGGGAATTCACCCCTCCACTTT | CASSVKGGNSPLHF
TRBJ2-1 | TRBV27 | TRBD2 | . | TGTGCCAGCAGTTTATACCAACCGGGACTAGCGGACAATGAGCAGTTCTTC | CASSLYQPGLADNEQFF
TRBJ2-3 | TRBV29-1 | TRBD1 | . | TGCAGCGTCCGGGACAGACCAACAGATACGCAGTATTTT | CSVRDRPTDTQYF
TRBJ2-7 | TRBV19 | TRBD1 | . | TGTGCCACCTCCGGGACAGGGCCCCCCTACGAGCAGTACTTC | CATSGTGPPYEQYF
TRBJ2-7 | TRBV6-1 | . | . | TGTGCCAGCAGTGAAGTCAGTGCAGGGTACGAGCAGTACTTC | CASSEVSAGYEQYF